This is a list of T cell receptor beta chains from one sample in a study of OX40 agonist ivuxolimab in advanced cancers. TCRdb's table, derived via immunoSEQ multiplex PCR, lists solely in-frame clones and lacks some. The data show about 69,000 clones, about 85% seen once. Sequencing used CD4+ or CD8+ T cells sorted from blood, obtained in a trial of the OX40 agonist ivuxolimab. These TCRs come from an adult with an advanced solid tumor such as melanoma, head and neck, liver or kidney cancer. Each CDR3 is given with its conserved first and last residue. Fields, in order: CDR3 protein, V gene, CDR3 length, J gene, D gene, clone size. D genes are given only for firm matches. A clone size is listed for some rows: how often the clone was seen (once, few, many), or a class if it is expanded.

CASSQGGQGVNEQFF,TRBV4-2,15,TRBJ2-1,TRBD1,NA
CASKKTTSGTEAFF,TRBV19,14,TRBJ1-1,NA,NA
CASSPGPGWGYTF,TRBV7-9,13,TRBJ1-2,NA,NA
CASSRGLAGVFDEQYF,TRBV4-2,16,TRBJ2-7,TRBD2,NA
CASSSANRGFAGNTIYF,TRBV7-8,17,TRBJ1-3,TRBD1,NA
CAWSVRDPGGLFF,TRBV30,13,TRBJ1-4,NA,NA
CASSLGGGTRAYEQYF,TRBV7-2,16,TRBJ2-7,TRBD2,NA
CASSLKARGMNTEAFF,TRBV7-2,16,TRBJ1-1,TRBD1,NA
CASSAWTVNTEAFF,TRBV19,14,TRBJ1-1,NA,once
CASSFQAGGRGTQYF,TRBV7-2,15,TRBJ2-5,TRBD2,NA
CASSAAMGQTNYGYTF,TRBV9,16,TRBJ1-2,TRBD1,NA
CASSLRTPVGGPQYF,TRBV27,15,TRBJ2-5,NA,NA
CASSVGQRTDTQYF,TRBV9,14,TRBJ2-3,NA,NA